These 10 T cell receptor beta chains were all obtained from the same sample, sequenced in a study of blood T cells in healthy people across ages. Next came a second PCR, run for about 6 to 12 cycles, which used a sample-barcoded 5' primer along with a J-beta primer mix. A single record per CDR3 protein comes from TCRdb applying MiXCR to the 5' RACE reads. The sample holds 700,000 to 950,000 distinct CDR3 sequences, around 40% seen once. Sample: blood. These receptor sequences come from a woman in her sixties in good health.

This sequence joins TRBV5-6 and TRBJ2-5, with D possibly matching TRBD1 (6 bases). Trimming stripped 4 bases from V and 11 bases from J, with 27 bases between. Per the germline V gene, CDR1 is SGHDT and CDR2 is YYEEEE. This CDR3 has 16 residues. The CDR3 region is CASSPVSLNRDNEQYF. The CDR3 DNA follows: TGTGCCAGCAGCCCGGTATCCTTAAATAGGGACAATGAGCAGTACTTC.

This clonotype was seen once. DNA of the CDR3: TGTGCCAGCAGTTTAATGGCCGGGGCAGGGTGGACTGAAGCTTTCTTT. Translation: CASSLMAGAGWTEAFF. The chain employs TRBV12-3 or TRBV12-4 and TRBJ1-1; weak D call: TRBD1 (5 bases). The V end lost 2 bases, the J end lost 5 bases, and 18 bases lay between the germline ends. The CDR3 runs 16 residues.

J is TRBJ2-7 and V is TRBV7-2; 13 nucleotides line up with TRBD2. The germline V gene encodes CDR1 SGHTA and CDR2 FQGNSA. V shed 1 base and J 4 bases; nucleotides not matched to a gene: 10. The CDR3 totals 18 residues. CDR3 in DNA: TGTGCCAGCAGCTTAGGGATGACTAGCGGGAGGCCGGGGTACGAGCAGTACTTC. Its translation is CASSLGMTSGRPGYEQYF.

This chain links TRBV28 with TRBJ2-1; D perhaps matches TRBD2 (5 bases). The length of the CDR3 is 16 residues. V lost 4 bases and J 7 bases, leaving 20 bases between the germline ends. Germline V lookup: CDR1 MDHEN, CDR2 SYDVKM. In DNA form, the CDR3 reads TGTGCCAGCAGTTCCCCTAGGACGGGGTGGAAAAATGAGCAGTTCTTC. Its protein product is CASSSPRTGWKNEQFF.

The chain carries TRBV29-1 and TRBJ2-1; perhaps TRBD1 as D (5 bases). The ends were cut back, 0 bases at V and 8 bases at J, with 11 bases in the middle. CDR1 SQVTM and CDR2 ANQGSEA come from the germline V gene. CDR3 length: 13 residues. The CDR3 sequence: CSVEEIQGDEQFF. The CDR3 DNA follows: TGCAGCGTTGAAGAGATCCAGGGTGATGAGCAGTTCTTC.

This CDR3 reads CASSELKGGLGEQFF. The CDR3 nucleotides are TGTGCCAGCAGTGAATTAAAAGGCGGCCTCGGTGAGCAGTTCTTC. The J gene is TRBJ2-1, the V gene TRBV25-1; D not certain. V lost 1 base, J lost 9 bases, and 16 bases lay in between. This CDR3 spans 15 amino acids. Germline V gene data show CDR1 as MGHDK and CDR2 as SYGVNS.

The CDR3 loop is CASSQRTSGYQETQYF. The CDR3, as DNA: TGTGCCAGCAGCCAGAGGACTAGCGGCTATCAAGAGACCCAGTACTTC. The J gene is TRBJ2-5, the V gene TRBV3-1; 10 nucleotides agree with TRBD2. J was trimmed by 2 bases and V by 3 bases; bases with no gene match: 6. The germline V gene has CDR1 LGHDT and CDR2 YNNKEL (reference sequence). The CDR3 spans 16 residues.

This clonotype has just a few counts. This chain uses TRBV11-2 with TRBJ2-4; D uncertain. The ends were cut back, 8 bases at V and 1 base at J, with 15 bases in the middle. The germline V gene has CDR1 SGHAT and CDR2 FQNNGV. The CDR3 loop spans 15 amino acids. The CDR3 DNA is TGTGCCAGCTCCCTCCACGTCTCGGCCAAAAACATTCAGTACTTC. Translating it yields CASSLHVSAKNIQYF. The variable domain in full, completed from reference TRBV11-2 and TRBJ2-4, reads EAGVAQSPRYKIIEKRQSVAFWCNPISGHATLYWYQQILGQGPKLLIQFQNNGVVDDSQLPKDRFSAERLKGVDSTLKIQPAKLEDSAVYLCASSLHVSAKNIQYFGAGTRLSVL.

As concerns this clonotype: A much larger clone is a single base away; this may be a read error. CDR3: CASGLGGGYEQYF. The CDR3, as DNA: TGTGCCAGCGGCTTAGGGGGCGGCTACGAGCAGTACTTC. The gene calls are TRBV13 and TRBJ2-7; 7 bases match TRBD1. CDR3 length: 13 amino acids. Looked up from germline, CDR1 is PRHDT and CDR2 is FYEKMQ (reference sequence).

The V and J genes are TRBV25-1 and TRBJ1-2, with 7 bases lining up with TRBD1. The CDR3 consists of 14 residues. Germline V gene data show CDR1 as MGHDK and CDR2 as SYGVNS. With 3 bases clipped from V and 7 bases from J, the junction kept 8 bases outside the gene matches. CDR3 in amino acids: CASSEPGGTVGYTF. CDR3 DNA sequence: TGTGCCAGCAGTGAGCCCGGAGGGACAGTTGGCTACACCTTC.